This T cell receptor (beta chain) derives from a study of T cell responses to AZD1222 COVID-19 vaccine. The study, taken as a whole, reports: Only after the peak T cell response were repertoires sampled. The study reported that nearly half of spike-specific TCRs target unmutated variant regions. There were mostly white British donors and more females than males, and clonal diversity was possibly underestimated. CD4 TCRs linked to vaccination spanned spike, dominating at 160-218 and 743-854.

This clone appeared a few times. Antigen: not known. Germline V gives CDR1 SGHNT, CDR2 YYREEE (reference sequence). V was pared by 0 bases and J by 0 bases, with 16 bases between. The CDR3 is made up of 19 amino acids. This table comes from immunoSEQ multiplex PCR, and its TCRdb copy is limited to in-frame clones, with some not included. This repertoire shows approximately 160,000 clones, roughly nine tenths found once; its top ten account for around 0.99%. This sequence was found in an adult who received the AZD1222 COVID-19 vaccine. This chain links TRBV5-4 with TRBJ2-6; the D gene could be TRBD1 or TRBD2 (5 bases each). The sequencing here drew on peripheral blood, taken 28 days after the second AZD1222 dose. CDR3 loop: CASSLGLRGGNSGANVLTF. In nucleotides, the CDR3 is TGTGCCAGCAGCTTGGGTCTCCGGGGCGGAAACTCTGGGGCCAACGTCCTGACTTTC.